Listed below are T cell receptor beta chains from one sample, sequenced in a study of shared clonotypes between healthy human individuals. Here immunoSEQ multiplex PCR was the method, and the copy in TCRdb shows in-frame clones only, minus some. Altogether approximately 500,000 clones are present, roughly 95% being singletons, with the ten largest covering about 0.054%. Sequencing used naive CD4+ T cells sorted from blood. The receptors were sampled from a woman between 25 and 40 years old in good health. The CDR3 runs from the conserved cysteine through the conserved F or W. A D gene is named only where the DNA matches it firmly. Size tells how often a clone was seen (once, few, many) or the class of an expanded clone, and some rows leave it out.

clone_size d_call j_call v_call cdr3_nt cdr3_aa
NA NA TRBJ2-7 TRBV11-2 TGTGCCAGCAGCTTCCTACGGGAGAGGACCTACGAGCAGTACTTC CASSFLRERTYEQYF
NA NA TRBJ2-5 TRBV14 TGTGCCAGCAGCCCGGGACCGCTTTACAGGACCCAGTACTTC CASSPGPLYRTQYF
NA TRBD1 TRBJ1-6 TRBV6-5 TGTGCCAGCAGTTACTCTACAGGGGGTCTTTCACCCCTCCACTTT CASSYSTGGLSPLHF
once NA TRBJ1-5 TRBV6-5 TGTGCCAGCAGTTACTCGAAGGGGCCTTGGCCCCAGCATTTT CASSYSKGPWPQHF
NA NA TRBJ2-7 TRBV6-6 TGTGCCAGCAGCACCGGAGGGGGGAGCTACGAGCAGTACTTC CASSTGGGSYEQYF
NA NA TRBJ2-5 TRBV18 TGTGCCAGCTCACCACCTTCAACTGGGACCCAGTACTTC CASSPPSTGTQYF
once NA TRBJ1-5 TRBV10-1 TGCGCCAGCAGTGAGTTGGGGAATCGGTATAGCAATCAGCCCCAGCATTTT CASSELGNRYSNQPQHF
NA NA TRBJ2-7 TRBV2 TGTGCCAGCAGTCCCCGCGGGCTAGCTTTTGGCCTCTCCTACGAGCAGTACTTC CASSPRGLAFGLSYEQYF
NA NA TRBJ2-4 TRBV19 TGTGCCAGTAGCGCAAGCGGAACACTCCTAGCCAAAAACATTCAGTACTTC CASSASGTLLAKNIQYF
NA NA TRBJ2-7 TRBV6-6 TGTGCCAGCAGGAGAGGGATTTTTGCCGAGCAGTACTTC CASRRGIFAEQYF
NA NA TRBJ2-7 TRBV2 TGTGCCAGTACTATTGGGAGTAAGGGCTACGAGCAGTACTTC CASTIGSKGYEQYF
NA NA TRBJ2-7 TRBV30 TGTGCCTGGAAGAGACCGGGCTCCTACGAGCAGTACTTC CAWKRPGSYEQYF
NA TRBD1 TRBJ2-7 TRBV29-1 TGCAGCGTCACCTATGGGACAGGCCCCTACGAGCAGTACTTC CSVTYGTGPYEQYF
NA TRBD2 TRBJ2-1 TRBV18 TGTGCCAGCTCACCACCGGCACTAGCGGGCGGCAATGAGCAGTTCTTC CASSPPALAGGNEQFF
NA NA TRBJ1-5 TRBV19 TGTGCCAGCGGGAGGGAAGCTTATAGCAATCAGCCCCAGCATTTT CASGREAYSNQPQHF
NA NA TRBJ1-5 TRBV28 TGTGCCAGCAGTTCCCCGCCGGGCAGGGTAGGAGGCAATCAGCCCCAGCATTTT CASSSPPGRVGGNQPQHF
NA TRBD1 TRBJ1-2 TRBV18 TGTGCCAGCTCACCACCTACAGGGGATTATGGCTACACCTTC CASSPPTGDYGYTF
NA NA TRBJ2-5 TRBV2 TGTGCCAGCCTTCCGGGGGCCCGTGTAGGGACCCAGTACTTC CASLPGARVGTQYF
NA TRBD1 TRBJ2-7 TRBV7-9 TGTGCCAGCAGCTCTCGAGAGGACAGGGAGTACTTC CASSSREDREYF
NA NA TRBJ2-3 TRBV10-3 TGTGCCATCAGTGAGTCTATAGTCTCGACAGATACGCAGTATTTT CAISESIVSTDTQYF
NA TRBD1 TRBJ2-7 TRBV11-1 TGTGCCAGCAGCTTAGGGGGGTCAGGGGGCGCGGAGCAGTACTTC CASSLGGSGGAEQYF
NA TRBD1 TRBJ2-1 TRBV4-1 TGCGCCAGCAGCCAACGGACAGGGGCCCGCAATGAGCAGTTCTTC CASSQRTGARNEQFF
NA TRBD1 TRBJ2-7 TRBV5-1 TGCGCCAGCAGCTTGGTATCAGGGGGAGCCGCGGAGCAGTACTTC CASSLVSGGAAEQYF
once NA TRBJ2-7 TRBV28 TGTGCCAGCAACCAGGGGGGGGTGAGCTCCTACGAGCAGTACTTC CASNQGGVSSYEQYF
NA NA TRBJ2-1 TRBV5-6 TGTGCCAGCAGCTCGGGGTGGTCTAGGGAGCAGTTCTTC CASSSGWSREQFF
once NA TRBJ1-3 TRBV29-1 TGCAGCGCAAAGAGAGAGGGACTGGGGGGAAACACCATATATTTT CSAKREGLGGNTIYF
NA NA TRBJ1-5 TRBV7-8 TGTGCCAGCAGCGTCCGGACGGATTCAGGCAATCAGCCCCAGCATTTT CASSVRTDSGNQPQHF
NA NA TRBJ1-3 TRBV29-1 TGCAGCGTTGTCGGGGGCTCGGGAAACACCATATATTTT CSVVGGSGNTIYF
NA NA TRBJ2-1 TRBV7-2 TGTGCCAGCAGCTTCGGTGACAGGACGATGAGGAATGAGCAGTTCTTC CASSFGDRTMRNEQFF
NA NA TRBJ2-6 TRBV18 TGTGCCAGCTCACAAGGACGGGAAAGCTCTGGGGCCAACGTCCTGACTTTC CASSQGRESSGANVLTF
NA TRBD1 TRBJ2-5 TRBV7-2 TGTGCCAGCAGCATAACCGGGACAGAAAGAGAGACCCAGTACTTC CASSITGTERETQYF
NA NA TRBJ2-6 TRBV15 TGTGCCACCAGCAGAGCTGGGTTTGGGGCCAACGTCCTGACTTTC CATSRAGFGANVLTF
NA NA TRBJ2-6 TRBV2 TGTGCCAGCAGGTCCCAGCTCTCTGGGGCCAACGTCCTGACTTTC CASRSQLSGANVLTF
NA NA TRBJ2-3 TRBV14 TGTGCCAGCAGCCAAGATAAGGGGTTGATAGATACGCAGTATTTT CASSQDKGLIDTQYF
NA NA TRBJ2-7 TRBV23-1 TGCGCCAGCTCACCGTACTACGAGCAGTACTTC CASSPYYEQYF
NA NA TRBJ1-3 TRBV28 TGTGCCAGCAGTCCCCGCCGGTCCTCTGGAAACACCATATATTTT CASSPRRSSGNTIYF
once NA TRBJ2-7 TRBV5-1 TGCGCCAGCAGCCCCGGCGGGAAATCCTACGAGCAGTACTTC CASSPGGKSYEQYF
few NA TRBJ1-1 TRBV7-9 TGTGCCAGCAGCTCGATGAACACTGAAGCTTTCTTT CASSSMNTEAFF
few NA TRBJ1-2 TRBV20-1 TGCAGTGCTAGAGATAAGTCTATCATCTTC CSARDKSIIF
NA TRBD2 TRBJ2-5 TRBV5-1 TGCGCCAGCAGCTTGGCGTCTAGCGGGAGGACGAGGGAGACCCAGTACTTC CASSLASSGRTRETQYF
NA TRBD2 TRBJ2-1 TRBV5-1 TGCGCCAGCAGCTTTCTCGGGACTAGCGGGGGGAATGAGCAGTTCTTC CASSFLGTSGGNEQFF
NA NA TRBJ1-1 TRBV12-1 TGTGCCAGCAGCTTAATAGTCACGGAAATTAATGAAGCTTTCTTT CASSLIVTEINEAFF
NA NA TRBJ1-2 TRBV5-8 TGTGCCAGCAGCTTGGGATCTGGCTACACCTTC CASSLGSGYTF
NA TRBD2 TRBJ2-1 TRBV7-3 TGTGCCAGCAGCACTGGACTAGCGGGTGAGCAGTTCTTC CASSTGLAGEQFF
once NA TRBJ1-1 TRBV6-5 TGTGCCAGCAGTTACGGTTTAGGCACTGAAGCTTTCTTT CASSYGLGTEAFF
once NA TRBJ1-1 TRBV2 TGTGCCAGCAGTGAACAGGGTTTGGACACTGAAGCTTTCTTT CASSEQGLDTEAFF